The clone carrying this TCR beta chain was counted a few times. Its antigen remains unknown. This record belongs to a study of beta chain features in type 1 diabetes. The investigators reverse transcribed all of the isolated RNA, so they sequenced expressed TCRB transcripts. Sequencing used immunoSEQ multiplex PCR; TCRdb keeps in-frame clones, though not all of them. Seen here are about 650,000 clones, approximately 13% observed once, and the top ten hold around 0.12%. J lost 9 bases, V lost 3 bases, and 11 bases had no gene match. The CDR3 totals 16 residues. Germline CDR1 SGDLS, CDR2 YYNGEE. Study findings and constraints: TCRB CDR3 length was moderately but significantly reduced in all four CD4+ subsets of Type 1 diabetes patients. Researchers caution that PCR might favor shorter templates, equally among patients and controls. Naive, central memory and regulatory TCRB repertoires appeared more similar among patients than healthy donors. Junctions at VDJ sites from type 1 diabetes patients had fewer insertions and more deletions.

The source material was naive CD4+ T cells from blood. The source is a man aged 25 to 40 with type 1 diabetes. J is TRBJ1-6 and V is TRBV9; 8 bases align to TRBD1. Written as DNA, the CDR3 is TGTGCCAGCAGCGCCCCGTCCGGGACAGGATTTTCACCCCTCCACTTT. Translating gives CASSAPSGTGFSPLHF. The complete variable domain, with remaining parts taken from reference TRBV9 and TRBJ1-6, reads DSGVTQTPKHLITATGQRVTLRCSPRSGDLSVYWYQQSLDQGLQFLIQYYNGEERAKGNILERFSAQQFPDLHSELNLSSLELGDSALYFCASSAPSGTGFSPLHFGNGTRLTVT.